The 4 T cell receptor beta chains below come from one sample, sequenced in a study of blood T cell repertoires in COVID-19. Libraries were prepared by immunoSEQ multiplex PCR; TCRdb keeps only in-frame clonotypes and omits some of them. The sample holds about 310,000 clones; about 90% are singletons and the top ten take roughly 1%. The sample was peripheral blood. Source of these receptors: a woman in her thirties or forties with COVID-19, enrolled during active disease.

The chain carries TRBV6-5 and TRBJ2-3; D gene unclear. Trimming pared 2 bases from V and 6 bases from J, leaving 9 bases between. The CDR3 has 13 residues. Germline CDR1 MNHEY, CDR2 SVGAGI. As DNA, the CDR3 is TGTGCCAGCAGTTACACAACAGTGGATACGCAGTATTTT. Protein: CASSYTTVDTQYF.

The rearrangement uses TRBV4-3 and TRBJ2-1, with 13 bases that match TRBD2. Germline CDR1 LGHNA, CDR2 YSLEER. Unmatched junction bases numbered 2, after V lost 1 base and J lost 8 bases. The CDR3 totals 15 residues. The CDR3 protein is CASSQGTSGSDEQFF. In DNA form, the CDR3 reads TGCGCCAGCAGCCAAGGGACTAGCGGGAGCGATGAGCAGTTCTTC.

The V call is TRBV28, the J call TRBJ2-5; 9 bases match TRBD1. Germline CDR1 and CDR2: MDHEN and SYDVKM. The trim removed 11 bases at V and 2 bases at J, leaving 9 bases unmatched. The CDR3 has 14 residues. This CDR3 reads CACKGTGSQETQYF. CDR3 nucleotide sequence: TGTGCCTGCAAGGGGACAGGGAGTCAAGAGACCCAGTACTTC.

Remarks on this clone: Other DNA sequences from this sample encode an identical CDR3 as well. This rearrangement joins TRBV9 to TRBJ2-2; a weak D match, TRBD2 (5 bases). The CDR3 loop spans 15 amino acids. The germline V gene encodes CDR1 SGDLS and CDR2 YYNGEE. Trimming shortened V by 0 bases and J by 4 bases, and 10 bases separated the two germline ends. CDR3 amino acids: CASSVGGLGTGELFF. CDR3 bases: TGTGCCAGCAGCGTAGGAGGGTTAGGCACCGGGGAGCTGTTTTTT. Filled out from reference TRBV9 and TRBJ2-2, the complete variable domain reads DSGVTQTPKHLITATGQRVTLRCSPRSGDLSVYWYQQSLDQGLQFLIQYYNGEERAKGNILERFSAQQFPDLHSELNLSSLELGDSALYFCASSVGGLGTGELFFGEGSRLTVL.